The entry that follows covers one TCR beta chain sequence. The antigen is not known. The data originate from a study of cytomegalovirus exposure and HLA in healthy donors. Study results and limitations: Presence/absence analyses rested on an assumption that sequencing depth was roughly uniform across donors.

Researchers ran the PCR with 60 Vbeta and 13 Jbeta primers. Measured with immunoSEQ multiplex PCR; TCRdb has only the in-frame clones, and not every one. This table holds 150,000 to 200,000 clones, more than 65% found once. The CDR3 covers 13 residues. The germline V gene encodes CDR1 MGHDK and CDR2 SYGVNS. V lost 4 bases and J lost 2, with 7 bases in between. This clonotype was obtained from a woman in her 30s in good health and CMV-seronegative. Sequencing input: PBMCs. The chain recombines TRBV25-1 with TRBJ2-3, with D possibly matching TRBD1 (5 bases). The CDR3 coding sequence is TGTGCCAGCAGTGTGGACATCACAGATACGCAGTATTTT. Protein product: CASSVDITDTQYF.